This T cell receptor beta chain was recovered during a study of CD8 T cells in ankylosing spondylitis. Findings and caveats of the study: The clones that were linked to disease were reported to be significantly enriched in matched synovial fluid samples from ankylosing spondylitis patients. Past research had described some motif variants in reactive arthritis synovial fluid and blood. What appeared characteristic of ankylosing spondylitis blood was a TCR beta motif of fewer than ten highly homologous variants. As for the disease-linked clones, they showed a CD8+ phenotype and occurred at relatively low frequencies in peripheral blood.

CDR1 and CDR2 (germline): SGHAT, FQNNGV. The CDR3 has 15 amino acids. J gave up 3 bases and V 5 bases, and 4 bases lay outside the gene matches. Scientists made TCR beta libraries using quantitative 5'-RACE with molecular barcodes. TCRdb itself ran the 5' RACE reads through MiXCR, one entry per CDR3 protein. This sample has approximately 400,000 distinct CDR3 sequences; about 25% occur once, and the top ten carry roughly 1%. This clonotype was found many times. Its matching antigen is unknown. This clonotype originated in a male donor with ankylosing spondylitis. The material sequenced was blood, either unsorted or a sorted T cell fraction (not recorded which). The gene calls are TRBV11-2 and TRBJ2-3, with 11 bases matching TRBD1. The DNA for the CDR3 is TGTGCCAGCAGCGTACGGGACAGGGGGACAGATACGCAGTATTTT. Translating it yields CASSVRDRGTDTQYF.